These T cell receptor beta chains were read from a single sample in a study of blood T cells in healthy people across ages. TCRdb ran MiXCR on the 5' RACE reads and lists one entry per CDR3 protein. The data contain 1.5 million to 2 million distinct CDR3 sequences, roughly 27% of them singletons. Sequenced material: blood. These receptors came from a woman aged 30 to 39 in good health. Both conserved end residues are part of each CDR3. The order of the fields is clone size, J gene, V gene, D gene, CDR3 DNA, CDR3 protein. The D gene is left open where the match is weak. Clone size is not always given. Where it is, it says once, few, many or a class for expanded clones.

>-|TRBJ1-2|TRBV6-2/TRBV6-3|-
TGTGCCAGCAGCCCTAGGAACAGGGACTGTGGCTACACCTTC
CASSPRNRDCGYTF
>-|TRBJ1-2|TRBV9|-
TGTGCCAGCAGCGGGCCCACCTCGGGGGCGTCTAGTGGCTACACCTTC
CASSGPTSGASSGYTF
>-|TRBJ1-1|TRBV29-1|-
TGCAGCGGCCAAGGTGTGTCTTACACTGAAGCTTTCTTT
CSGQGVSYTEAFF
>many|TRBJ1-1|TRBV5-1|-
TGCGCCAGCAGCTTGGGTGGAGGGTACACTGAAGCTTTCTTT
CASSLGGGYTEAFF
>few|TRBJ2-3|TRBV5-5|-
TGTGCCAGCAGCAGAAACAGAGGTCAGAGCACAGATACGCAGTATTTT
CASSRNRGQSTDTQYF
>-|TRBJ2-1|TRBV5-1|TRBD2
TGCGCCAGCAGCTTGACTAGCGGGGGGGAATATCCGGACCAGTTCTTC
CASSLTSGGEYPDQFF
>-|TRBJ2-7|TRBV7-2|TRBD2
TGTGCCAGCAGCCGCCCCCGGGCTAGCGGGGGGCCCGAGAGCTCCTACGAGCAGTACTTC
CASSRPRASGGPESSYEQYF
>few|TRBJ2-3|TRBV4-3|TRBD1
TGCGCCAGCAGCCAAGCCAGGGGGGATACGCAGTATTTT
CASSQARGDTQYF
>few|TRBJ1-2|TRBV29-1|-
TGCAGCGCCTTACGGGAAAACTATGGCTACACCTTC
CSALRENYGYTF
>-|TRBJ2-2|TRBV5-1|-
TGCGCCAGCAGCTTGTCGGCGGGGCGGAACACCGGGGAGCTGTTTTTT
CASSLSAGRNTGELFF
>-|TRBJ2-1|TRBV18|-
TGTGCCAGCTCACCACCCCTAGCCTACAATGAGCAGTTCTTC
CASSPPLAYNEQFF
>few|TRBJ2-5|TRBV20-1|-
TGCAGTGCTTTGCGGGGTTGGGAGACCCAGTACTTC
CSALRGWETQYF
>-|TRBJ2-3|TRBV10-3|TRBD2
TGTGCCGCATCTGAGCTAGCGGTGGAGGATACGCAGTATTTT
CAASELAVEDTQYF
>few|TRBJ2-1|TRBV7-9|-
TGTGCCAGCAGCCTTACTAGCATCGATGAGCAGTTCTTC
CASSLTSIDEQFF
>many|TRBJ2-5|TRBV6-5|-
TGTGCCAGCAGTCCCTACAGGGATCCTGGGGAGCAGTACTTC
CASSPYRDPGEQYF
>-|TRBJ1-1|TRBV12-3/TRBV12-4|-
TGTGCCAGCACCCTTAGCTCGGGCACTGAAGCTTTCTTT
CASTLSSGTEAFF
>-|TRBJ1-1|TRBV19|-
TGTGCCAGTAGTATAGTGGGCGCTGAAGCTTTCTTT
CASSIVGAEAFF
>few|TRBJ2-1|TRBV20-1|-
TGCAGTACACACTACTACAATGAGCAGTTCTTC
CSTHYYNEQFF
>-|TRBJ1-4|TRBV27|-
TGTGCCAGCAGGGACGCCCCGGCTAATGAAAAACTGTTTTTT
CASRDAPANEKLFF
>few|TRBJ2-7|TRBV4-1|-
TGCGCCAGCAGCCCAGGGGAGGTAACCTACGAGCAGTACTTC
CASSPGEVTYEQYF
>few|TRBJ2-3|TRBV10-3|-
TGTGCCATCACCAGGGGGGGGACAGATACGCAGTATTTT
CAITRGGTDTQYF
>-|TRBJ2-2|TRBV7-2|-
TGTGCCAGCAGCTTATCCCCCGGGACTCCCAACACCGGGGAGCTGTTTTTT
CASSLSPGTPNTGELFF
>few|TRBJ2-1|TRBV2|TRBD1
TGTGCCAGCAGTGTACCACAGGGGAATGAGCAGTTCTTC
CASSVPQGNEQFF
>few|TRBJ2-3|TRBV3-1|-
TGTGCCAGCAGCCAAGAGAATACGCAGTATTTT
CASSQENTQYF
>few|TRBJ1-1|TRBV5-5|-
TGTGCCAGCAGACCGTCCGGGACATTGAACACTGAAGCTTTCTTT
CASRPSGTLNTEAFF
>-|TRBJ1-5|TRBV20-1|TRBD1
TGCAGTGCCCTCAGAGGGACAGGGGGAAAGGTTGGCAATCAGCCCCAGCATTTT
CSALRGTGGKVGNQPQHF
>few|TRBJ1-1|TRBV29-1|-
TGCAGCGTTGAAGAAAGCGGGGGGATGAACACTGAAGCTTTCTTT
CSVEESGGMNTEAFF
>-|TRBJ1-2|TRBV3-1|-
TGTGCCAGCAGCCCGCTAGTGAGCGAATATGGCTACACCTTC
CASSPLVSEYGYTF
>-|TRBJ2-7|TRBV18|-
TGTGCCAGCTCAGAGACAGTGGCCTACGAGCAGTACTTC
CASSETVAYEQYF
>-|TRBJ2-3|TRBV6-1|TRBD1
TGCGCCAGCAGTAAGGAGACAGGGGGCGCAGGCACGCAGTATTTT
CASSKETGGAGTQYF
>many|TRBJ2-7|TRBV7-2|-
TGTGCCAGCAGCTCACAGGGGACTCCCTACGAGCAGTACTTC
CASSSQGTPYEQYF
>few|TRBJ2-6|TRBV7-2|-
TGTGCCAGCAGACGCGGGTCGGCTGGGGCCAACGTCCTGACTTTC
CASRRGSAGANVLTF
>many|TRBJ2-7|TRBV20-1|TRBD1
TGCAGTGCTAGAGATCTTGGGACAGGGTCGGAGGAGCAGTACTTC
CSARDLGTGSEEQYF
>-|TRBJ1-1|TRBV5-1|-
TGCGCCAGCAGCTCGCAGGTAGTGTCCGAAGCTTTCTTT
CASSSQVVSEAFF
>-|TRBJ2-1|TRBV14|-
TGTGCCAGCAGCCAAGATACGGCGGGGAATCGAATAAACTACAATGAGCAGTTCTTC
CASSQDTAGNRINYNEQFF
>-|TRBJ2-7|TRBV5-5|-
TGTGCCAGCAGCTTCAGGATCATCACCGTGGTCTACGAGCAGTACTTC
CASSFRIITVVYEQYF
>-|TRBJ2-3|TRBV14|-
TGTGCCAGCAGCCAAGATTGGGCAATCTCTGGCACAGATACGCAGTATTTT
CASSQDWAISGTDTQYF
>many|TRBJ1-2|TRBV20-1|-
TGCAGTGCTAGAGACGACAGGTCTAACTATGGCTACACCTTC
CSARDDRSNYGYTF
>few|TRBJ1-2|TRBV18|-
TGTGCCAGCTCACCAGATGCTGACGATGGCTACACCTTC
CASSPDADDGYTF
>-|TRBJ1-5|TRBV12-3/TRBV12-4|TRBD1
TGTGCCAGCAGAACCACAGGGGTCAATCAGCCCCAGCATTTT
CASRTTGVNQPQHF
>-|TRBJ2-5|TRBV2|TRBD1
TGTGCCAGCAGTGAAGAACAGGGGTTGGAGACCCAGTACTTC
CASSEEQGLETQYF
>many|TRBJ2-5|TRBV29-1|-
TGCAGCGAAACCGGGGTCCAAGAGACCCAGTACTTC
CSETGVQETQYF
>few|TRBJ2-1|TRBV30|TRBD2
TGTGCCTGGATTGGGACTAGCGGCCCCTCGGGGAGTTCCTACAATGAGCAGTTCTTC
CAWIGTSGPSGSSYNEQFF
>-|TRBJ2-5|TRBV6-2/TRBV6-3|-
TGTGCCAGCAGTTACTTGACAAATCGTGAAGAGACCCAGTACTTC
CASSYLTNREETQYF
>many|TRBJ2-7|TRBV20-1|-
TGCAGTGCTAGGTCTAGGAACGAGCAGTACTTC
CSARSRNEQYF
>few|TRBJ2-1|TRBV5-1|-
TGCGCCAGCAGCTTGAGGTTGGATGAGCAGTTCTTC
CASSLRLDEQFF
>many|TRBJ2-7|TRBV29-1|-
TGCAGCGGATGCGGGAAGGGGTACAGGGAAGTATGCTACGAGCAGTACTTC
CSGCGKGYREVCYEQYF
>-|TRBJ1-2|TRBV6-6|-
TGTGCCAGCACTAGGCTTAACTATGGCTACACCTTC
CASTRLNYGYTF